Listed here are 27 T cell receptor beta chains from one sample, sequenced in a study of response to subunit inactivated influenza vaccine. A single record per CDR3 protein comes from TCRdb applying MiXCR to the RT-PCR reads. The sample yields 450,000 to 600,000 distinct CDR3 sequences, approximately 15% seen once. This specimen consisted of CD4+ T cells sorted from PBMCs, obtained less than 30 months after vaccination. These TCRs come from a man aged 50 to 69 who received an inactivated influenza vaccine.

DNA of the CDR3: TGTGCCAGCTCCCCGGCCGGACAGGGTGGCTACACCTTC. It specifies CASSPAGQGGYTF. The rearrangement joins TRBV18 to TRBJ1-2, with TRBD1 matching over 8 bases. Germline CDR1 and CDR2: KGHSH and LQKENI. The ends lost 6 bases at V and 7 bases at J; junction bases unmatched: 7. The CDR3 is 13 amino acids.

This clonotype was detected a few times. The CDR3 sequence is CASSLGRATDTQYF. In DNA, the CDR3 is TGTGCCAGCAGCTTGGGGCGGGCCACAGATACGCAGTATTTT. The chain combines TRBV5-5 with TRBJ2-3; D may be TRBD2 (5 bases). The V end lost 0 bases, the J end lost 2 bases, and 7 bases lay between the germline ends. CDR1 is SGHKS and CDR2 is YYEKEE in the germline V gene (reference sequence). The CDR3 sequence is 14 residues long.

This chain links TRBV7-9 with TRBJ1-5; D is unclear. V dropped 7 bases and J dropped 3 bases, with 19 bases sitting between them. There are 16 residues in the CDR3. Germline values: CDR1 SEHNR, CDR2 FQNEAQ (reference sequence). The CDR3 sequence is CASTDDGIYPNQPQHF. The CDR3 DNA follows: TGTGCCAGCACCGATGACGGGATTTACCCCAATCAGCCCCAGCATTTT.

The chain joins TRBV24-1 to TRBJ2-5; D remains unclear. The CDR3 contains 14 residues. Germline values: CDR1 KGHDR, CDR2 SFDVKD. V was clipped by 2 bases and J by 3 bases, with 9 bases between them. CDR3 nucleotides: TGTGCCACCAGTGATTGGAGAGGAGAAGAGACCCAGTACTTC. It translates to CATSDWRGEETQYF.

This clonotype was observed a few times. The chain joins TRBV5-6 to TRBJ2-1; 8 bases line up with TRBD2. The CDR3 consists of 15 residues. The ends lost 2 bases at V and 5 bases at J; junction bases unmatched: 6. From germline, CDR1 is SGHDT and CDR2 YYEEEE. CDR3 region: CASSLAGVGDNEQFF. CDR3 bases: TGTGCCAGCAGCTTAGCGGGAGTCGGGGACAATGAGCAGTTCTTC.

This clonotype has more than one count but fewer than ten. The chain joins TRBV9 to TRBJ2-1; 9 positions agree with TRBD2. Germline V gene sequence: CDR1 SGDLS, CDR2 YYNGEE. The CDR3 loop spans 15 amino acids. The V gene end was trimmed by 0 bases and the J gene end by 7 bases; junction bases not matched to a gene: 5. The CDR3 DNA follows: TGTGCCAGCAGCGTAGTCGCGGGAGGGGTAAATGAGCAGTTCTTC. Translated, it gives CASSVVAGGVNEQFF. The full variable domain, its missing parts supplied by reference TRBV9 and TRBJ2-1, is DSGVTQTPKHLITATGQRVTLRCSPRSGDLSVYWYQQSLDQGLQFLIQYYNGEERAKGNILERFSAQQFPDLHSELNLSSLELGDSALYFCASSVVAGGVNEQFFGPGTRLTVL.

The chain joins TRBV4-2 to TRBJ2-4, with D possibly matching TRBD2 (5 bases). The germline V and J ends were trimmed by 0 bases and 4 bases, with 13 bases remaining between them. The V gene's germline CDR1 is LGHNA and CDR2 YNFKEQ. The CDR3 extends over 16 amino acids. The CDR3 here is CASSQEVAGIKNIQYF. The CDR3 nucleotides read TGTGCCAGCAGCCAAGAAGTTGCCGGGATAAAAAACATTCAGTACTTC.

The rearrangement links TRBV10-3 to TRBJ2-5, with a weak D call TRBD1 (6 bases). CDR1 is ENHRY, CDR2 SYGVKD, per germline. The CDR3 covers 12 residues. Deletions cut 4 bases from V and 4 bases from J, with 7 bases between. CDR3: CAISVDRETQYF. The CDR3 DNA is TGTGCCATCAGTGTGGACAGAGAGACCCAGTACTTC.

This clonotype has more than one count but fewer than ten. The chain couples TRBV5-1 to TRBJ2-3; possibly TRBD1 for D (7 bases). Between the trimmed V and J ends, which lost 2 bases and 4 bases, there was a span of 14 bases. The CDR3 sequence is 15 residues long. CDR1 and CDR2 (germline): SGHRS, YFSETQ. The CDR3 DNA reads TGCGCCAGCAGCTTCCTAGACAGGGAGGCAGATACGCAGTATTTT. Translating it yields CASSFLDREADTQYF. Full variable domain (outside the CDR3, taken from reference TRBV5-1 and TRBJ2-3): KAGVTQTPRYLIKTRGQQVTLSCSPISGHRSVSWYQQTPGQGLQFLFEYFSETQRNKGNFPGRFSGRQFSNSRSEMNVSTLELGDSALYLCASSFLDREADTQYFGPGTRLTVL.

A few counts support this clonotype. The chain uses TRBV7-9 and TRBJ2-3, with a weak D call TRBD1 (7 bases). The CDR3 runs to 12 residues. The V end lost 4 bases, the J end lost 14 bases, and 16 bases lay between the germline ends. Germline CDR1 is SEHNR and CDR2 is FQNEAQ (reference sequence). The CDR3 coding sequence is TGTGCCAGCAGCTCAGGGACAGCGCGGGGGTATTTT. Translation gives CASSSGTARGYF.

Written as DNA, the CDR3 is TGTGCCAGCAGGCCGGGACTAAACACAGATACGCAGTATTTT. Translated: CASRPGLNTDTQYF. The chain uses TRBV28 and TRBJ2-3, with 7 bases identical to TRBD2. The CDR3 has 14 amino acids. In germline, CDR1 is MDHEN, CDR2 SYDVKM. The V gene end was trimmed by 6 bases and the J gene end by 2 bases; junction bases not matched to a gene: 5. Complete variable domain (other parts from reference TRBV28 and TRBJ2-3): DVKVTQSSRYLVKRTGEKVFLECVQDMDHENMFWYRQDPGLGLRLIYFSYDVKMKEKGDIPEGYSVSREKKERFSLILESASTNQTSMYLCASRPGLNTDTQYFGPGTRLTVL.

This clonotype has at least ten counts. CDR3 region: CSTLPLGNEQFF. CDR3 DNA: TGCAGTACCTTACCTCTAGGGAATGAGCAGTTCTTC. The chain is built from TRBV20-1 and TRBJ2-1; D is unresolved. Trimming cost V 8 bases and J 7 bases, with 15 bases left between them. This CDR3 comprises 12 residues. Looked up from germline, CDR1 is DFQATT and CDR2 is SNEGSKA (reference sequence).

The table lists this clonotype with many counts. V is TRBV4-1 and J is TRBJ1-1; 8 nucleotides line up with TRBD1. Trimming cost V 1 base and J 1 base; bases outside gene matches: 14. Germline V lookup: CDR1 MGHRA, CDR2 YSYEKL. The CDR3 is made up of 19 amino acids. The CDR3 DNA reads TGCGCCAGCAGCCAAGGGATTTTCAGGACAGGGACCCGGAACACTGAAGCTTTCTTT. Residues: CASSQGIFRTGTRNTEAFF.

There are many counts of this clonotype. The chain couples TRBV7-8 to TRBJ2-1; TRBD1 matches at 8 bases. This CDR3 comprises 15 residues. With 5 bases clipped from V and 7 bases from J, the junction kept 10 bases outside the gene matches. Germline V gene lookup returns CDR1 SGHVS and CDR2 FQNEAQ. The CDR3 sequence is CASSIDRGGPNEQFF. CDR3 sequence (DNA): TGTGCCAGCAGCATAGACAGGGGTGGACCTAATGAGCAGTTCTTC.

The chain couples TRBV20-1 to TRBJ2-3; 9 bases fit TRBD2. This CDR3 comprises 15 residues. V gave up 3 bases and J gave up 2 bases; unmatched junction bases: 6. Germline CDR1 is DFQATT and CDR2 is SNEGSKA (reference sequence). DNA for the CDR3: TGCAGTGCTAGGTCTAGCGGGGCTCACACAGATACGCAGTATTTT. Its translation: CSARSSGAHTDTQYF.

This clonotype was observed a handful of times. The J gene is TRBJ2-1, the V gene TRBV14; 10 nucleotides agree with TRBD2. Germline V gives CDR1 SGHDN, CDR2 FVKESK. This CDR3 comprises 18 residues. The trim removed 0 bases at V and 0 bases at J, leaving 5 bases unmatched. In nucleotides, the CDR3 is TGTGCCAGCAGCCAAGATCGGCCTAGCGGGGGCTCCTACAATGAGCAGTTCTTC. Residues: CASSQDRPSGGSYNEQFF.

The rearrangement joins TRBV5-1 to TRBJ2-2, with D unclear. V lost 4 bases and J 0 bases, leaving 10 bases between the germline ends. The CDR3 runs to 15 residues. From germline, CDR1 is SGHRS and CDR2 YFSETQ. The CDR3 loop is CASSDYLANTGELFF. In nucleotides, the CDR3 is TGCGCCAGCAGCGATTACTTGGCGAACACCGGGGAGCTGTTTTTT.

The chain joins TRBV4-3 to TRBJ1-3; D is perhaps TRBD1 (5 bases). The CDR3 is 15 amino acids. Germline V gives CDR1 LGHNA, CDR2 YSLEER. The V end was cut by 0 bases, the J end by 2 bases, with 8 bases between. The CDR3 loop is CASSQDAGAGNTIYF. CDR3 nucleotide sequence: TGCGCCAGCAGCCAAGATGCGGGGGCTGGAAACACCATATATTTT.

The chain links TRBV7-2 to TRBJ2-5, with D possibly being TRBD2 (6 bases). The CDR3 length is 15 residues. Germline CDR1 is SGHTA and CDR2 is FQGNSA. V shed 1 base and J shed 6 bases, with 15 bases lying between them. CDR3 coding DNA: TGTGCCAGCAGCTTAGGGCCGGGGGTTCGACAGACCCAGTACTTC. It encodes CASSLGPGVRQTQYF. The entire variable domain, with the rest obtained from reference TRBV7-2 and TRBJ2-5, is as follows: GAGVSQSPSNKVTEKGKDVELRCDPISGHTALYWYRQSLGQGLEFLIYFQGNSAPDKSGLPSDRFSAERTGGSVSTLTIQRTQQEDSAVYLCASSLGPGVRQTQYFGPGTRLLVL.

The chain uses TRBV5-1 and TRBJ2-5; the D gene is possibly TRBD2 (6 bases). Per germline, CDR1 SGHRS and CDR2 YFSETQ. V was cut by 0 bases and J by 4 bases, with 13 bases left in between. CDR3 size: 15 residues. CDR3 loop: CASSLEGGARETQYF. The CDR3 region has the DNA TGCGCCAGCAGCTTGGAGGGCGGGGCAAGAGAGACCCAGTACTTC.

This clonotype was detected many times. The chain uses TRBV12-3 or TRBV12-4 and TRBJ2-2; a weak D match, TRBD2 (6 bases). Between the trimmed V and J ends, which lost 1 base and 2 bases, there was a span of 11 bases. There are 16 residues in the CDR3. The CDR3 is CASSLGGAGNTGELFF. CDR3 nucleotides: TGTGCCAGCAGTTTAGGCGGGGCCGGAAACACCGGGGAGCTGTTTTTT.

The rearrangement links TRBV9 to TRBJ2-3; no firm D call. The ends were cut back, 6 bases at V and 0 bases at J, with 17 bases in the middle. This CDR3 has 16 residues. Germline assignment: CDR1 SGDLS and CDR2 YYNGEE. The CDR3 DNA is TGTGCCAGCACCGCCACCGGCTTACGGAGCACAGATACGCAGTATTTT. Its protein is CASTATGLRSTDTQYF.

The genes are TRBV6-1 and TRBJ2-7; D may correspond to TRBD1 or TRBD2 (6 bases each). V lost 5 bases and J lost 2, with 19 bases in between. The CDR3 covers 16 residues. Germline V CDR1 and CDR2: MNHNS, SASEGT. The DNA for the CDR3 is TGTGCCAGCAGTAAAATGGGGCCGGGGGCAACCTACGAGCAGTACTTC. Translation: CASSKMGPGATYEQYF.

This clonotype has at least ten counts. V is TRBV20-1 and J is TRBJ1-2; possibly TRBD1 for D (6 bases). Trimming left V 0 bases short and J 8 bases short, with 19 bases between. There are 15 residues in the CDR3. Germline assignment: CDR1 DFQATT and CDR2 SNEGSKA (reference sequence). Here the CDR3 reads CSARDPILQGGGYTF. Here the CDR3 DNA reads TGCAGTGCTAGAGATCCCATCTTACAGGGTGGCGGCTACACCTTC.

In this sample, this clonotype turned up a few times. This chain joins TRBV28 and TRBJ2-7; D uncertain. The CDR3 sequence is 15 residues long. Between the trimmed V and J ends, which lost 5 bases and 1 base, there was a span of 15 bases. The germline gives CDR1 MDHEN, CDR2 SYDVKM. CDR3 protein: CASSPRPPASYEQYF. CDR3 nucleotide sequence: TGTGCCAGCAGTCCGAGACCGCCCGCATCCTACGAGCAGTACTTC.

This clonotype was counted between two and nine times. This chain links TRBV10-3 with TRBJ1-3; 8 bases match TRBD1. The CDR3 runs to 14 residues. J was trimmed by 2 bases and V by 6 bases; bases with no gene match: 3. From germline, CDR1 is ENHRY and CDR2 SYGVKD. The CDR3 coding sequence is TGTGCCATCAGACAGACAGGGGCTGGAAACACCATATATTTT. Amino acids: CAIRQTGAGNTIYF.

This rearrangement joins TRBV6-4 to TRBJ2-4, with a weak D call TRBD2 (5 bases). The germline V and J ends were trimmed by 2 bases and 4 bases, with 15 bases remaining between them. This CDR3 region has 16 residues. CDR1 MRHNA and CDR2 SNTAGT come from the germline V gene. The CDR3, as DNA: TGTGCCAGCAGTGACCCCCCAGCCGGGGAAAAAAACATTCAGTACTTC. Its protein product is CASSDPPAGEKNIQYF.